One and the same sample provided the 2 T cell receptor beta chains below, sequenced in a study of shared clonotypes between healthy human individuals (dated by TCRdb to about 2020). Library method: the immunoSEQ multiplex PCR assay. TCRdb provides this immuneACCESS table in a form limited to in-frame rearrangements. Some clones are lacking; in checked studies, under half of them reflect an unresolved V gene, and why the rest are absent is not known. The sample yields a few million clones; roughly 93% were counted once. 1.5% to 2% of the sample belongs to the ten largest clones. CD8 naive samples consisted of CD45RO-negative cells that were positively selected for CCR7, yielding a CD45RA+CCR7+ population without TemRA cells. Specimen: naive CD8+ T cells from PBMCs. The intended sense of this specimen's cell subset or site label: CD45RA+CCR7+. The receptor set was obtained from a man aged 18 to 29 in good health. Some clones in this sample may be carry-over from other donors' samples.

Comments on this clone: Distinct nucleotide sequences in the sample also encode this CDR3. The chain recombines TRBV19 with TRBJ1-2; D remains unclear. CDR1 LNHDA and CDR2 SQIVND come from the germline V gene (reference sequence). V was pared by 3 bases and J by 2 bases, with 7 bases between. There are 13 residues in the CDR3. The CDR3 sequence: CASSIRANYGYTF. CDR3 coding DNA: TGTGCCAGTAGTATTAGAGCGAACTATGGCTACACCTTC.

The chain joins TRBV5-6 to TRBJ2-7, with D unresolved. V shed 0 bases and J shed 3 bases, with 10 bases lying between them. CDR3 size: 14 residues. In germline, CDR1 is SGHDT, CDR2 YYEEEE. The CDR3 DNA is TGTGCCAGCAGCTTGGGGGGTTTTGACTACGAGCAGTACTTC. Residues: CASSLGGFDYEQYF.